One T cell receptor (beta chain) is described in this entry. The antigen is undetermined. This entry is derived from a study of response to subunit inactivated influenza vaccine. General study results and limits: It was the authors' suggestion that each seasonal influenza vaccination recruits few new T cells.

Germline CDR1 is MNHNS and CDR2 is SASEGT. The CDR3 is made up of 14 amino acids. TCRdb itself ran the RT-PCR reads through MiXCR, one entry per CDR3 protein. The sample holds roughly 570,000 distinct CDR3 sequences, 11% to 15% seen once. The sequence was collected from a middle-aged man who received an inactivated influenza vaccine. Here the sequenced sample was PBMCs from blood, taken 11 to 12 days after vaccination. This sequence joins TRBV6-1 and TRBJ2-1; 10 bases map to TRBD2. The CDR3 loop is CAAEREGSYNEQFF. The DNA of the CDR3 is TGTGCGGCGGAGCGGGAGGGCTCCTACAATGAGCAGTTCTTC.